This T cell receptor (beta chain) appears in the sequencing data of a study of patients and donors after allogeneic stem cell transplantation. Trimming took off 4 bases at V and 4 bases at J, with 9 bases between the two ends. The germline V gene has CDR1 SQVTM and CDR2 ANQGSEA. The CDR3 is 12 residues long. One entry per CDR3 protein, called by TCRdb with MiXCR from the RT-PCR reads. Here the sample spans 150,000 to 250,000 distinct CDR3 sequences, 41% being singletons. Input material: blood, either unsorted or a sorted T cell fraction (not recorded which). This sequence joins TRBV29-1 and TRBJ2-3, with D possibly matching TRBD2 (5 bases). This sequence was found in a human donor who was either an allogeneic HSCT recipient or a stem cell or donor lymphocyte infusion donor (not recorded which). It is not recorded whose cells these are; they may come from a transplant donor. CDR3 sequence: CSVGLAADTQYF. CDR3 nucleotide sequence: TGCAGCGTTGGGCTAGCCGCAGATACGCAGTATTTT.